The TCR beta chain described here comes from a study of response to subunit inactivated influenza vaccine (dated by TCRdb to 2016 to 2018). As for the study more broadly: To follow how T cells responded to a trivalent subunit inactivated influenza vaccine, the researchers relied on deep quantitative profiling of the T cell receptor repertoire.

This clonotype was recorded a few times. The specificity of this receptor is unknown. No much larger clone exists at a distance of one base, and base qualities are not known. Broad study findings and their caveats: The authors proposed that each seasonal influenza vaccination may bring in only a limited number of new T cells.

The library was prepared using RT-PCR. This sample was sequenced with an Illumina HiSeq 2500. TCRdb reprocessed the public reads (quality trimming at Q25 with fastp, clone calling with MiXCR) and kept in-frame beta chains. CDR3 protein duplicates are merged, each entry listing the most common genes and DNA. This sample comprises some 500,000 distinct CDR3 sequences, 15% to 20% of them detected only once. Over 2.5% of the sample is in the top ten clones. In the germline V gene, CDR1 corresponds to SQVTM and CDR2 to ANQGSEA. Counted from cysteine to phenylalanine, this CDR3 has 14 amino acids. Only the CDR3 portion is preserved as DNA: 42 bases, with reading frame beginning at the first base. Trimming removed 7 bases from V and 2 bases from J, leaving 16 bases between the germline ends.

The source is a man between 50 and 75 years old who received an inactivated influenza vaccine. Donor details come from another sample of the same person, matched by shared clones. This material consisted of CD4+ T cells sorted from PBMCs, taken less than 30 months after vaccination. The chain is made from TRBV29-1 and TRBJ2-3, with TRBD1 as a weak D call on 6 bases. CDR3 region: CSAGTLANTDTQYF. DNA sequence: TGCAGCGCGGGGACACTTGCAAACACAGATACGCAGTATTTT.